This TCR beta chain appears in the sequencing data of a study of response to subunit inactivated influenza vaccine. TCRdb called the RT-PCR reads again in MiXCR, with one record for every CDR3 protein. This table has about 520,000 distinct CDR3 sequences, around 7.7% appearing once. V was clipped by 4 bases and J by 3 bases; unmatched bases: 3. The V gene's germline CDR1 is SGHRS and CDR2 YFSETQ. This CDR3 has 13 residues. The gene calls are TRBV5-1 and TRBJ2-7, with 8 bases matching TRBD1. The TCR sequence derives from a man between 50 and 69 years old who received an inactivated influenza vaccine. The input for sequencing was PBMCs from blood, taken approximately 25 months after vaccination. The CDR3 is CASSPGQVYEQYF. The CDR3 coding sequence is TGCGCCAGCAGCCCGGGACAGGTCTACGAGCAGTACTTC.